Following are 17 T cell receptor beta chains from one sample sequenced in a study of cytomegalovirus exposure and HLA in healthy donors. The PCR ran on 60 Vbeta and 13 Jbeta primers. Using immunoSEQ multiplex PCR, the repertoire was profiled, and TCRdb retains in-frame clones only, with some absent. This sample has over 150,000 clones, with 75% to 85% found just once. The sequenced sample consisted of PBMCs. The receptors come from a boy between 10 and 17 years old in good health and CMV-seronegative.

V is TRBV27 and J is TRBJ2-3, with D unresolved. Germline V gene lookup returns CDR1 MNHEY and CDR2 SMNVEV (reference sequence). The CDR3 is 13 residues long. V was trimmed by 6 bases and J by 0 bases, leaving 7 bases between them. CDR3 in DNA: TGTGCCAGCAGGAGAAGCAGCACAGATACGCAGTATTTT. Amino acids: CASRRSSTDTQYF.

This clone occurred a few times. The chain joins TRBV5-1 to TRBJ1-4, with D maybe TRBD1 (5 bases). Between the trimmed V and J ends, which lost 7 bases and 4 bases, there was a span of 14 bases. The CDR3 covers 14 residues. Germline CDR1 and CDR2: SGHRS and YFSETQ. Here the CDR3 DNA reads TGCGCCAGCCGAAGCGGGGGAAATAATGAAAAACTGTTTTTT. Amino acid sequence: CASRSGGNNEKLFF.

The chain carries TRBV30 and TRBJ2-7; possibly TRBD2 for D (6 bases). Germline V gene lookup returns CDR1 GTSNPN and CDR2 SVGIG (reference sequence). The CDR3 has 13 amino acids. The V end lost 2 bases, the J end lost 6 bases, and 14 bases lay between the germline ends. CDR3 DNA: TGTGCCTGGAGTACATCCCGGGGGTCCGAGCAGTACTTC. Protein: CAWSTSRGSEQYF.

The genes are TRBV27 and TRBJ1-1, with no clear D. This CDR3 spans 13 amino acids. V was trimmed by 3 bases and J by 1 base, leaving 6 bases between them. Looked up from germline, CDR1 is MNHEY and CDR2 is SMNVEV (reference sequence). CDR3 nucleotide sequence: TGTGCCAGCAGTTTTAACGGGAACACTGAAGCTTTCTTT. Protein: CASSFNGNTEAFF.

A few counts support this clone. This chain connects TRBV11-3 to TRBJ2-7; D uncertain. Germline V gene lookup returns CDR1 SGHNT and CDR2 YENEEA. Deletions cut 2 bases from V and 0 bases from J, with 2 bases between. The CDR3 is 12 residues long. CDR3 DNA: TGTGCCAGCAGCTTACACTCCTACGAGCAGTACTTC. Residues: CASSLHSYEQYF.

The CDR3 loop is CAWSVAGLSYEQYF. Here the CDR3 DNA reads TGTGCCTGGTCCGTAGCGGGCCTCTCCTACGAGCAGTACTTC. The chain combines TRBV30 with TRBJ2-7; 7 bases are a match to TRBD2. CDR1 is GTSNPN and CDR2 is SVGIG in the germline V gene (reference sequence). The junction had 7 bases not matched to a gene; V was cut back by 5 bases and J by 0 bases. This CDR3 has 14 residues.

The chain uses TRBV6-5 and TRBJ1-2; a possible D gene is TRBD1 (5 bases). Trimming cost V 4 bases and J 8 bases, with 11 bases left between them. The CDR3 sequence is 12 residues long. Germline V gene lookup returns CDR1 MNHEY and CDR2 SVGAGI. The CDR3 sequence is CASSSGDRGYTF. The CDR3 DNA sequence: TGTGCCAGCAGTTCGGGGGATAGGGGCTACACCTTC.

This sequence joins TRBV10-3 and TRBJ1-2; TRBD1 agrees at 9 bases. CDR3 length equals 13 residues. CDR1 is ENHRY and CDR2 is SYGVKD in the germline V gene. V shed 3 bases, J shed 9 bases, and the junction held 5 bases outside the gene matches. CDR3 region: CAISDTGGTSYTF. For the CDR3, the DNA is TGTGCCATCAGTGATACAGGGGGCACAAGCTACACCTTC.

This chain uses TRBV5-1 with TRBJ2-1; 11 nucleotides agree with TRBD2. V trimming: 4 bases; J trimming: 7 bases; junction bases outside the gene matches: 10. Germline-derived CDR1 and CDR2 are SGHRS and YFSETQ. This CDR3 is built from 16 residues. The CDR3 nucleotides are TGCGCCAGCAGCCGCAGACTAGCGGGGAACTCGAATGAGCAGTTCTTC. It specifies CASSRRLAGNSNEQFF.

CDR3 sequence reads: CASSLEGQGWREKLFF. The CDR3 DNA sequence: TGTGCCAGCAGCTTAGAGGGTCAGGGCTGGCGGGAAAAACTGTTTTTT. The chain has TRBV11-2 and TRBJ1-4, with a weak D call TRBD1 (5 bases). CDR1 is SGHAT, CDR2 FQNNGV, per germline. The CDR3 is 16 amino acids. Between the trimmed V and J ends, which lost 0 bases and 8 bases, there was a span of 16 bases.

The chain couples TRBV7-9 to TRBJ2-5; D not resolved. The better agreement between TRBJ2-7 and the DNA end casts doubt on the J call. The CDR3 spans 12 residues. Per the germline V gene, CDR1 is SEHNR and CDR2 is FQNEAQ (reference sequence). The CDR3: CASSFFRYEQYF. The CDR3 nucleotides are TGTGCCAGCAGCTTTTTCCGGTACGAGCAGTACTTC.

The genes are TRBV18 and TRBJ1-1; D is perhaps TRBD1 (6 bases). The germline CDR1 and CDR2 sequences are KGHSH and LQKENI. The CDR3 totals 16 residues. Trimming pared 1 base from V and 1 base from J, leaving 13 bases between. The DNA for the CDR3 is TGTGCCAGCTCACCACGTCCCCTGGGGGCGAACACTGAAGCTTTCTTT. The encoded protein is CASSPRPLGANTEAFF. Full variable domain (rest looked up from reference TRBV18 and TRBJ1-1): NAGVMQNPRHLVRRRGQEARLRCSPMKGHSHVYWYRQLPEEGLKFMVYLQKENIIDESGMPKERFSAEFPKEGPSILRIQQVVRGDSAAYFCASSPRPLGANTEAFFGQGTRLTVV.

The rearrangement joins TRBV19 to TRBJ2-2; tentatively, D is TRBD2 (6 bases). Germline V CDR1 and CDR2: LNHDA, SQIVND (reference sequence). The ends were cut back, 6 bases at V and 7 bases at J, with 18 bases in the middle. The CDR3 totals 15 residues. CDR3 in amino acids: CASSGTGVEGGELFF. Written as DNA, the CDR3 is TGTGCCAGTAGCGGGACGGGGGTTGAGGGCGGGGAGCTGTTTTTT.

The V and J genes are TRBV23-1 and TRBJ2-5; 11 nucleotides agree with TRBD1. The assigned J gene may be wrong: the sequence end matches TRBJ2-7 better. TRBV23-1 counts as an open reading frame of uncertain function. This CDR3 is 13 amino acids long. As DNA, the CDR3 is TGCGCCGCCCGGACAGGGGGCCACTACGAGCAGTACTTC. This codes for CAARTGGHYEQYF.

This rearrangement joins TRBV7-9 to TRBJ2-3; 9 bases agree with TRBD2. After removal of 5 bases from V and 4 bases from J, the junction contained 7 bases not matched to a gene. Germline V gene sequence: CDR1 SEHNR, CDR2 FQNEAQ (reference sequence). This CDR3 is built from 15 residues. The CDR3 protein is CASSINSGSADTQYF. CDR3 nucleotide sequence: TGTGCCAGCAGCATAAATAGCGGGAGTGCAGATACGCAGTATTTT.

This clone was seen only once. The chain is built from TRBV5-5 and TRBJ2-4; 9 bases are a match to TRBD1. Trimming took 5 bases from V and 1 from J; bases not matched to a gene: 7. Per germline, CDR1 SGHKS and CDR2 YYEKEE (reference sequence). The CDR3 extends over 16 amino acids. The CDR3 is CASRKGQGFAKNIQYF. The CDR3 DNA reads TGTGCCAGCAGGAAAGGACAGGGGTTTGCCAAAAACATTCAGTACTTC.

The V call is TRBV14, the J call TRBJ1-6; D remains ambiguous. This CDR3 spans 17 amino acids. The germline CDR1 and CDR2 sequences are SGHDN and FVKESK. V lost 0 bases to trimming and J lost 4 bases, with 13 bases between them. CDR3: CASSQDVGITYNSPLHF. DNA of the CDR3: TGTGCCAGCAGCCAAGATGTGGGCATAACATATAATTCACCCCTCCACTTT.